The rows below give T cell receptor beta chains drawn from one sample of a study of T cells after yellow fever vaccination. One entry per CDR3 protein results from TCRdb running MiXCR on the 5' RACE reads. The sample consists of 100,000 to 150,000 distinct CDR3 sequences, about 8.4% of them appearing once. The specimen was CD8+ T cells sorted from PBMCs, collected on the day of the yellow fever booster vaccination. The receptors derive from a man younger than 30 who received the YFV17D yellow fever vaccine. Both conserved end residues are part of each CDR3. D genes are given only for firm matches. Size is omitted from some rows. Given values are once, few, many or a class for expanded clones.

size: -; J: TRBJ2-5; V: TRBV24-1; length: 17; D: TRBD2; DNA: TGTGCCACCAGTGACTCGCGGGGACTAGCGGACCAAGAGACCCAGTACTTC; CDR3: CATSDSRGLADQETQYF
size: few; J: TRBJ2-5; V: TRBV5-6; length: 15; D: -; DNA: TGTGCCAGCAGCTCGGCGGGGCAGGGGAAAGAGACCCAGTACTTC; CDR3: CASSSAGQGKETQYF
size: few; J: TRBJ2-2; V: TRBV4-2; length: 13; D: -; DNA: TGTGCCAGCAGCCAAAAAAAGGCCGGGGAGCTGTTTTTT; CDR3: CASSQKKAGELFF
size: -; J: TRBJ2-3; V: TRBV4-1; length: 11; D: TRBD2; DNA: TGCGCCAGCAGCCAGGGGGGGACGCAGTATTTT; CDR3: CASSQGGTQYF
size: few; J: TRBJ1-2; V: TRBV27; length: 17; D: -; DNA: TGTGCCAGCAGTTCGGTCGGCGGGGGCCGGGGGGACTATGGCTACACCTTC; CDR3: CASSSVGGGRGDYGYTF
size: -; J: TRBJ2-3; V: TRBV28; length: 13; D: TRBD2; DNA: TGTGCCAGCAGTTTAGGAATAGCGGGGGTCGGGTATTTT; CDR3: CASSLGIAGVGYF
size: few; J: TRBJ2-5; V: TRBV6-6; length: 14; D: TRBD1; DNA: TGTGCCAGCAGATTGAGGGGGACAGGGGAGACCCAGTACTTC; CDR3: CASRLRGTGETQYF
size: few; J: TRBJ1-1; V: TRBV7-8; length: 16; D: -; DNA: TGTGCCAGCAGCTCGCCCCCTGGGGCCGGAAGCACTGAAGCTTTCTTT; CDR3: CASSSPPGAGSTEAFF
size: many; J: TRBJ2-4; V: TRBV6-5; length: 15; D: TRBD1; DNA: TGTGCCAGCAGACCGAGAGTAGGACAGGGGAACATTCAGTACTTC; CDR3: CASRPRVGQGNIQYF
size: few; J: TRBJ2-1; V: TRBV4-1; length: 15; D: -; DNA: TGCGCCAGCAGCATTCGGGGAAGCTCCTACAATGAGCAGTTCTTC; CDR3: CASSIRGSSYNEQFF
size: few; J: TRBJ2-5; V: TRBV10-3; length: 16; D: TRBD2; DNA: TGTGCCATCACCCCGGGTGGTAGCGGGGGGCAAGAGACCCAGTACTTC; CDR3: CAITPGGSGGQETQYF
size: few; J: TRBJ2-3; V: TRBV20-1; length: 15; D: -; DNA: TGCAGTGCTAGAGACCTCCAGGGCCTCACAGATACGCAGTATTTT; CDR3: CSARDLQGLTDTQYF
size: few; J: TRBJ1-1; V: TRBV20-1; length: 14; D: TRBD1; DNA: TGCAGTGCGCCAAGCCGGGACAGGTACACTGAAGCTTTCTTT; CDR3: CSAPSRDRYTEAFF
size: -; J: TRBJ1-1; V: TRBV6-2/TRBV6-3; length: 16; D: -; DNA: TGTGCCAGCAGTTACTCCTACGACAGCATGAACACTGAAGCTTTCTTT; CDR3: CASSYSYDSMNTEAFF
size: -; J: TRBJ2-7; V: TRBV4-1; length: 14; D: TRBD1; DNA: TGCGCCAGCAGCCCGGGACAGGGACGGGGCGAGCAGTACTTC; CDR3: CASSPGQGRGEQYF
size: -; J: TRBJ1-4; V: TRBV25-1; length: 18; D: -; DNA: TGTGCCAGCAAAGACCGGGACGGGACGTGGGGAACTAATGAAAAACTGTTTTTT; CDR3: CASKDRDGTWGTNEKLFF
size: many; J: TRBJ1-2; V: TRBV4-1; length: 12; D: -; DNA: TGCGCCAGCAGCCACGGCGGGCCTGGCTACACCTTC; CDR3: CASSHGGPGYTF
size: many; J: TRBJ2-5; V: TRBV5-4; length: 15; D: -; DNA: TGTGCCAGCAGCCTACAGGGACTAACGCAAGAGACCCAGTACTTC; CDR3: CASSLQGLTQETQYF
size: -; J: TRBJ2-2; V: TRBV12-3/TRBV12-4; length: 16; D: TRBD1; DNA: TGTGCCAGCAACAGACCAACAGGGGGCCGGACCGGGGAGCTGTTTTTT; CDR3: CASNRPTGGRTGELFF
size: many; J: TRBJ1-2; V: TRBV29-1; length: 13; D: -; DNA: TGCAGCGCATACCTAGCTCAAGACTATGGCTACACCTTC; CDR3: CSAYLAQDYGYTF
size: -; J: TRBJ2-1; V: TRBV4-1; length: 13; D: TRBD1; DNA: TGCGCCAGCACGGACAGGGTAGGCGATGAGCAGTTCTTC; CDR3: CASTDRVGDEQFF
size: -; J: TRBJ1-1; V: TRBV6-2/TRBV6-3; length: 15; D: -; DNA: TGTGCCAGCAGTTACTCTGCAGGGGTTGACACTGAAGCTTTCTTT; CDR3: CASSYSAGVDTEAFF
size: -; J: TRBJ2-1; V: TRBV5-1; length: 16; D: TRBD1; DNA: TGCGCCAGCAGCTTGGCGCCGGGACAGGGCGCCAATGAGCAGTTCTTC; CDR3: CASSLAPGQGANEQFF
size: few; J: TRBJ1-6; V: TRBV7-4; length: 14; D: -; DNA: TGTGCCAGCAGCTTACGGGGGACAAATTCACCCCTCCACTTT; CDR3: CASSLRGTNSPLHF
size: -; J: TRBJ2-1; V: TRBV4-3; length: 15; D: TRBD2; DNA: TGCGCCAGCAGCGCTCGGGGGGGCCGAAGAGATGAGCAGTTCTTC; CDR3: CASSARGGRRDEQFF
size: few; J: TRBJ1-2; V: TRBV4-1; length: 16; D: -; DNA: TGCGCCAGCAGCCAAGAGGCGGGGCTGAAACTCGATGGCTACACCTTC; CDR3: CASSQEAGLKLDGYTF
size: few; J: TRBJ1-4; V: TRBV9; length: 17; D: TRBD1; DNA: TGTGCCAGCAGCACCCCTTGGGGGGGACAGGGGCCTGAAAAACTGTTTTTT; CDR3: CASSTPWGGQGPEKLFF
size: few; J: TRBJ2-3; V: TRBV12-3/TRBV12-4; length: 15; D: TRBD2; DNA: TGTGCCAGCAATAGCGGGGGGTCTAGCACAGATACGCAGTATTTT; CDR3: CASNSGGSSTDTQYF
size: once; J: TRBJ2-2; V: TRBV5-5; length: 16; D: TRBD1; DNA: TGTGCCAGCAGCTTGGCCTTGACAGGGCGCACCGGGGAGCTGTTTTTT; CDR3: CASSLALTGRTGELFF
size: -; J: TRBJ2-2; V: TRBV4-3; length: 17; D: TRBD1; DNA: TGCGCCAGCAGCCAAGATCGGTCGACAGGGCCTGCCGGGGAGCTGTTTTTT; CDR3: CASSQDRSTGPAGELFF
size: -; J: TRBJ2-4; V: TRBV12-3/TRBV12-4; length: 12; D: -; DNA: TGTGCCAGCAGTTGGGATCAAAACATTCAGTACTTC; CDR3: CASSWDQNIQYF
size: many; J: TRBJ2-5; V: TRBV15; length: 12; D: -; DNA: TGTGCCACCAGCGCCCGTGGGGCAACCCAGTACTTC; CDR3: CATSARGATQYF
size: many; J: TRBJ1-2; V: TRBV15; length: 19; D: TRBD1; DNA: TGTGCCACCAGCACTGGACAGGGGGCCCCTTTCGACCTTAACTATGGCTACACCTTC; CDR3: CATSTGQGAPFDLNYGYTF
size: -; J: TRBJ1-2; V: TRBV14; length: 14; D: TRBD1; DNA: TGTGCCAGCAGCCAGAACAGGGGGCGGTCTGGCTACACCTTC; CDR3: CASSQNRGRSGYTF
size: many; J: TRBJ1-5; V: TRBV4-1; length: 15; D: -; DNA: TGCGCCAGCAGCCAAGATAGGTCGGGCGGTCAGCCCCAGCATTTT; CDR3: CASSQDRSGGQPQHF
size: few; J: TRBJ2-7; V: TRBV15; length: 16; D: -; DNA: TGTGCCACCAGCAGAGATAGACTCGATGAAGCCTACGAGCAGTACTTC; CDR3: CATSRDRLDEAYEQYF
size: few; J: TRBJ2-5; V: TRBV7-2; length: 15; D: -; DNA: TGTGCCAGCACCCCAGGGGCGACTATCGCAGAGACCCAGTACTTC; CDR3: CASTPGATIAETQYF
size: -; J: TRBJ2-7; V: TRBV21-1; length: 13; D: -; DNA: TGTGCCAGCCGTCCGGACAGCTCCTACGAGCAGTACTTC; CDR3: CASRPDSSYEQYF
size: few; J: TRBJ2-1; V: TRBV2; length: 15; D: TRBD2; DNA: TGTGCCAGCAACGGTCTAGCGGGGTCCTACAATGAGCAGTTCTTC; CDR3: CASNGLAGSYNEQFF
size: many; J: TRBJ2-1; V: TRBV4-3; length: 18; D: -; DNA: TGCGCCAGCAGCCAAGATCTCGGGGGTCCGACTCCCTACAATGAGCAGTTCTTC; CDR3: CASSQDLGGPTPYNEQFF
size: few; J: TRBJ1-2; V: TRBV7-9; length: 14; D: TRBD1; DNA: TGTGCCAGCAGCCAAGACAGGGGGGAGTATGGCTACACCTTC; CDR3: CASSQDRGEYGYTF
size: -; J: TRBJ1-2; V: TRBV20-1; length: 12; D: -; DNA: TGCAGTGCTAGAGTCGCTAACTATGGCTACACCTTC; CDR3: CSARVANYGYTF
size: few; J: TRBJ2-2; V: TRBV29-1; length: 12; D: -; DNA: TGCAGCGTTGCCGAAAACACCGGGGAGCTGTTTTTT; CDR3: CSVAENTGELFF
size: few; J: TRBJ2-1; V: TRBV19; length: 13; D: -; DNA: TGTGCCAGTAGTTCCACCACGGTCCATGAGCAGTTCTTC; CDR3: CASSSTTVHEQFF
size: -; J: TRBJ2-3; V: TRBV5-1; length: 15; D: -; DNA: TGCGCCAGCAGCTTGGGAGGGACGAACACAGATACGCAGTATTTT; CDR3: CASSLGGTNTDTQYF
size: few; J: TRBJ1-2; V: TRBV20-1; length: 15; D: -; DNA: TGCAGTGCTAGAGATCTCAGGGTCGCTAACTATGGCTACACCTTC; CDR3: CSARDLRVANYGYTF
size: -; J: TRBJ1-4; V: TRBV2; length: 15; D: -; DNA: TGTGCCAGCAGTGAGATTGGAGGGGCAAGCGCAAAACTGTTTTTT; CDR3: CASSEIGGASAKLFF
size: few; J: TRBJ2-1; V: TRBV4-3; length: 17; D: TRBD2; DNA: TGCGCCAGCAGCCAAGGGGTTGCGGGGGGCTCCTACAATGAGCAGTTCTTC; CDR3: CASSQGVAGGSYNEQFF
size: -; J: TRBJ2-5; V: TRBV7-3; length: 15; D: -; DNA: TGTGCCAGCAGCTCGGATAGCGGCACTCAAGAGACCCAGTACTTC; CDR3: CASSSDSGTQETQYF
size: few; J: TRBJ2-1; V: TRBV7-9; length: 17; D: TRBD2; DNA: TGTGCCAGCAGCTCGACTAGCGGGGGGGCCAAAGCGCGAGAGCAGTTCTTC; CDR3: CASSSTSGGAKAREQFF
size: -; J: TRBJ2-7; V: TRBV9; length: 13; D: -; DNA: TGTGCCAGCAGCGGGCCCGGGGGCCTCGAGCAGTACTTC; CDR3: CASSGPGGLEQYF
size: few; J: TRBJ2-1; V: TRBV11-2; length: 15; D: -; DNA: TGTGCCAGCAGCTTAACCTCGGGGGGCCACAATGAGCAGTTCTTC; CDR3: CASSLTSGGHNEQFF
size: few; J: TRBJ1-5; V: TRBV6-2/TRBV6-3; length: 16; D: TRBD1; DNA: TGTGCCAGCAGCCTGACAGGGGCCCATAGCAATCAGCCCCAGCATTTT; CDR3: CASSLTGAHSNQPQHF